This TCR beta chain was recovered during a study of siplizumab effects on memory and regulatory T cells. Findings and caveats of the study: Of the proliferating CD4+ or CD8+ clones, roughly 75-95% lacked a naive or memory phenotype that could be assigned. The authors mapped only a minor fraction of alloreactive clones to unstimulated subsets. Memory cells seemed less diverse than naive T cells, which also seemed major contributors to the alloresponse. Controls had approximately 27% Treg-derived mappable alloreactive CD4+ clones on average, versus roughly 70% with siplizumab.

V lost 4 bases, J lost 3 bases, and 14 bases lay in between. CDR1 is SGDLS and CDR2 is YYNGEE in the germline V gene. This CDR3 spans 14 amino acids. The data were produced by immunoSEQ multiplex PCR, yet TCRdb's version contains in-frame clones alone and is incomplete. The table has roughly 50,000 clones, less than 90% seen once. On this clone itself: What it recognizes is unknown.

The TCR was taken from a human donor in good health. Sequenced material: naive CD8+ T cells sorted from blood. This chain joins TRBV9 and TRBJ2-7; maybe TRBD1 (5 bases). The CDR3 reads CASSPGLDNYEQYF. The CDR3 nucleotides are TGTGCCAGCAGCCCCGGCCTGGACAACTACGAGCAGTACTTC.